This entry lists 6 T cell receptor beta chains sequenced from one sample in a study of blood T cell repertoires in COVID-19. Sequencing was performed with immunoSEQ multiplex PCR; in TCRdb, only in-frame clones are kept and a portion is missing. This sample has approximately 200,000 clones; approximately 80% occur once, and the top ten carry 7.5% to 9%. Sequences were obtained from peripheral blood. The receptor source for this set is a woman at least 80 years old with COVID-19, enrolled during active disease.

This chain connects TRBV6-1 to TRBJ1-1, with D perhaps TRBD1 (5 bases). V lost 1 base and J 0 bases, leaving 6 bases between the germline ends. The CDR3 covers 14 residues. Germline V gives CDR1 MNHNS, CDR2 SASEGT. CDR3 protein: CASSEGGMNTEAFF. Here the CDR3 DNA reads TGTGCCAGCAGTGAAGGGGGCATGAACACTGAAGCTTTCTTT.

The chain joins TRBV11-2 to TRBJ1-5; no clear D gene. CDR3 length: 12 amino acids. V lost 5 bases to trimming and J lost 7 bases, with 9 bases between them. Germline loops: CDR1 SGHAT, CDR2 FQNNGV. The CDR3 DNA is TGTGCCAGCAGCCATCTCCGGCAGCCCCAGCATTTT. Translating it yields CASSHLRQPQHF.

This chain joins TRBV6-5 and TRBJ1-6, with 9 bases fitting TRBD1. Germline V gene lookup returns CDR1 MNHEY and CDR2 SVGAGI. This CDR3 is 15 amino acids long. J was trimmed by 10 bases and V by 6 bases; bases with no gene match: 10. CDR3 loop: CASRITDRGGSPLHF. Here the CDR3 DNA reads TGTGCCAGCAGGATCACGGACAGGGGTGGATCACCCCTCCACTTT.

The CDR3 spells CASSRAGGPIEQYF. CDR3 nucleotide sequence: TGTGCCAGCAGTAGGGCGGGAGGGCCTATAGAGCAGTACTTC. The genes are TRBV3-1 (or the pseudogene TRBV3-2) and TRBJ2-7, with TRBD2 identical over 9 bases. The CDR3 sequence is 14 residues long. Per the germline V gene, CDR1 is LGHDT and CDR2 is YNNKEL (reference sequence). V trimming: 6 bases; J trimming: 7 bases; junction bases outside the gene matches: 10.

The CDR3 sequence: CATSGRDSFYNEQFF. CDR3 in DNA: TGTGCCACCAGCGGCCGGGACTCGTTCTACAATGAGCAGTTCTTC. The chain joins TRBV15 to TRBJ2-1, with D maybe TRBD2 (6 bases). This CDR3 is 15 amino acids long. The germline gives CDR1 LNHNV, CDR2 YYDKDF (reference sequence). V was shortened by 5 bases and J by 3 bases, with 14 bases between the two germline ends.

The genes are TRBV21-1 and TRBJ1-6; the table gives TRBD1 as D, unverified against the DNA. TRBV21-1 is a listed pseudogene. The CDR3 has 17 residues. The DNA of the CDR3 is TGTGCCAGCAGCAAAATCCCGGGGACAGGTGAAGATTCACCCCTCCACTTT. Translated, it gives CASSKIPGTGEDSPLHF.